This T cell receptor (beta chain) was profiled in a study of metastatic and nonmetastatic thyroid tumors. Study at large: Comparison of repertoires was carried out across blood and tumor or nodule tissue from malignant and benign thyroid patients. Study-wide results and caveats: A significant increase in TCR beta diversity was reportedly seen in malignant thyroid tumors relative to benign nodules, in blood and tumor.

For this clone: The antigen remains undetermined.

No patient received treatment before thyroid surgery. Original analysis: Using the CDR3 differences seen across clinicopathological groups, the authors built a distant-metastasis classifier for papillary thyroid cancer, which was meant to discriminate distant-metastatic patients. TCRdb recomputed clones from the PCR reads via MiXCR. The V and J calls come from TCRdb's annotation, not from the publication. The profile shows about 42,000 clones, about 12% of them singletons. Trimming stripped 4 bases from V and 0 bases from J, with 14 bases between. The V gene's germline CDR1 is LGHDT and CDR2 YNNKEL (reference sequence). The CDR3 totals 16 residues.

The source material was blood. The V call is TRBV3-1, the J call TRBJ2-3; tentatively, D is TRBD1 or TRBD2 (6 bases each). This TCR was recovered from a male donor with papillary thyroid cancer or a benign thyroid nodule (not recorded which). Some clones in this sample may be carry-over from other donors' samples. CDR3 bases: TGTGCCAGCAGCCCCTCCACGGGGGCAAGCACAGATACGCAGTATTTT. As protein: CASSPSTGASTDTQYF.